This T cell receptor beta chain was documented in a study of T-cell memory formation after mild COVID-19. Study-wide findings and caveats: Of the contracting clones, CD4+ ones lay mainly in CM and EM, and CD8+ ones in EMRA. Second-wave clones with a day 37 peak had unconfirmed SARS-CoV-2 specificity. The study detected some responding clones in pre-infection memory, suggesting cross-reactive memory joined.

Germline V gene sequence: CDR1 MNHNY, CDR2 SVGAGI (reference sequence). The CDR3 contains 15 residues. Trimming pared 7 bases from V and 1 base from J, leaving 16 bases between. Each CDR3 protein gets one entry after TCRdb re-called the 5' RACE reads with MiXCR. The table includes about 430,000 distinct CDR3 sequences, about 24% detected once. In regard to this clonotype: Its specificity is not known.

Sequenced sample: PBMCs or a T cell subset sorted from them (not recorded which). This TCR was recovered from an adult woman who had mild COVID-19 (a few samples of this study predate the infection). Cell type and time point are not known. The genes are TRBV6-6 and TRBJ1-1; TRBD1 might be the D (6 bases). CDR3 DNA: TGTGCCAGCACCCCCGGAGGGGGGCGGAACACTGAAGCTTTCTTT. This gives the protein CASTPGGGRNTEAFF.